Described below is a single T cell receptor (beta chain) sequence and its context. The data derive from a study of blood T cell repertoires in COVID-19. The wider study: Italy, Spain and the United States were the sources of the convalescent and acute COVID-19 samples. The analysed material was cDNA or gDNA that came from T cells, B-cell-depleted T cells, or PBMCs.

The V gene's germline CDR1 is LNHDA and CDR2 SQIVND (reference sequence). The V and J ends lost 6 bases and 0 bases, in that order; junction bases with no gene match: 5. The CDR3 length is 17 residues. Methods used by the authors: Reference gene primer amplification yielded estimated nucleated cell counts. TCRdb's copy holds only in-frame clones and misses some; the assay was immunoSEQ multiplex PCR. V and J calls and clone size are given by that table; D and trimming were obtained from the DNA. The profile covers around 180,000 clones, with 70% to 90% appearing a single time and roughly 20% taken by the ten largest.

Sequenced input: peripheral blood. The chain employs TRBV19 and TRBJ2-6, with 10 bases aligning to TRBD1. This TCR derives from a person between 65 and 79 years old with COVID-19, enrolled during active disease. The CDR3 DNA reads TGTGCCAGTAGCGACAGGGGGCCCCTCTCTGGGGCCAACGTCCTGACTTTC. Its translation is CASSDRGPLSGANVLTF.